The text below deals with one TCR beta chain. This table comes from immunoSEQ multiplex PCR, and its TCRdb copy is limited to in-frame clones, with some not included. The sample holds around 370,000 clones; more than 70% are singletons and the top ten take 1.2%. Adults between roughly 18 and 95 years of age took part from about two dozen US areas. Participants were placed into cohorts based on the clinical history they reported. Symptom resolution, clearance, or two negative PCRs marked the recovered donors of Cohort 3. This sample was included in a study of blood T cell repertoires in COVID-19. Whole-study context: Material from acute and convalescent COVID-19 was sourced from the United States, Italy and Spain.

V lost 3 bases, J lost 5 bases, and 13 bases lay in between. The V gene's germline CDR1 is MNHNS and CDR2 SASEGT. This CDR3 has 14 amino acids. V is TRBV6-1 and J is TRBJ1-1; D possibly corresponds to TRBD1 (5 bases). This TCR derives from a woman aged 18-29 years who had recovered from COVID-19. Sequenced: PBMCs or T cells enriched from blood (not recorded which). The CDR3 protein is CASSDLGLRTEAFF. In DNA form, the CDR3 reads TGTGCCAGCAGTGATCTGGGGCTGAGGACTGAAGCTTTCTTT.